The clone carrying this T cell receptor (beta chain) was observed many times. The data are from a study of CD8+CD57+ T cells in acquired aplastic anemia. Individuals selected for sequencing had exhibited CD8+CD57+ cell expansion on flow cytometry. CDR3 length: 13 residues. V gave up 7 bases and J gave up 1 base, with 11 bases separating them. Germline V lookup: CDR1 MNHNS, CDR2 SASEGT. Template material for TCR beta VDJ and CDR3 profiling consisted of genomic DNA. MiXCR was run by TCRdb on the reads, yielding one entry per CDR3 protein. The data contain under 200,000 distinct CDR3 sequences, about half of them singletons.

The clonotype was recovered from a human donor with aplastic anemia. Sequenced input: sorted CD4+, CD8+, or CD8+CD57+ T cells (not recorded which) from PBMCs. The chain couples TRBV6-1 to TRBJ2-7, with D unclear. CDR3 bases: TGTGCCAGCAACTCCGGGTCTTCCTACGAGCAGTACTTC. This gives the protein CASNSGSSYEQYF.